This T cell receptor (beta chain) was identified in a study of vaccination effects on CD4 cells after COVID-19. Sequenced by immunoSEQ multiplex PCR; TCRdb stores in-frame clones only, minus some. The table lists about 41,000 clones, 70% to 85% of them singletons, with about 3.1% in the top ten. ViraFEST expansion of antigen-specific CD4+ T cells with viral peptide pools preceded sequencing. Scientists isolated CD4+ T cells after a roughly nine-day culture period ended. Negative nucleocapsid antibody tests before and after vaccination confirmed no previous SARS-CoV-2 infection. PBMC were cultured at roughly 2 million per well with 10 IU/ml IL-2 and 10 ug/ml peptides. Days 3 and 7 saw half the medium replaced with IL-2 medium. Turning to this clone: Its antigen is not identified.

The CDR3 sequence is 15 residues long. Germline CDR1 and CDR2: SGHRS and YFSETQ. Trimming stripped 5 bases from V and 6 bases from J, with 15 bases between. Study results and limitations: At late timepoints after vaccination, vaccine- and infection-induced clones shrank markedly.

Here the sequenced sample was CD4+ T cells from PBMCs cultured with HCoV-NL63 spike peptides, taken before COVID-19 vaccination. The clonotype comes from a human donor who received a COVID-19 vaccine. The chain couples TRBV5-1 to TRBJ1-6; D might be TRBD1 (6 bases). Written as DNA, the CDR3 is TGCGCCAGCAGGGTAGACAGGCCCGGTAATTCACCCCTCCACTTT. Its protein product is CASRVDRPGNSPLHF.